These 21 T cell receptor beta chains originate from one sample sequenced in a study of patients and donors after allogeneic stem cell transplantation. TCRdb recomputed calls from the RT-PCR reads with MiXCR, one row per CDR3 protein. Among about 410,000 distinct CDR3 sequences listed, about a sixth were seen once. Specimen: blood, either unsorted or a sorted T cell fraction (not recorded which). The receptors were sampled from a human donor who was either an allogeneic HSCT recipient or a stem cell or donor lymphocyte infusion donor (not recorded which). It is not recorded whose cells these are; they may come from a transplant donor.

This clonotype was counted between two and nine times. The CDR3 is CASSLGMGATTGELFF. The CDR3 DNA reads as TGTGCCAGCAGCTTAGGAATGGGGGCGACCACCGGGGAGCTGTTTTTT. This rearrangement joins TRBV7-2 to TRBJ2-2; maybe TRBD1 (6 bases). Germline-derived CDR1 and CDR2 are SGHTA and FQGNSA. This CDR3 has 16 amino acids. V was clipped by 1 base and J by 4 bases, with 13 bases between them.

This clonotype was picked up many times. The J gene is TRBJ2-7, the V gene TRBV12-3 or TRBV12-4; D is undetermined. V was cut by 6 bases and J by 2 bases, with 8 bases left in between. The CDR3 has 12 residues. In DNA form, the CDR3 reads TGTGCCAGCAGCCAAAATCCCTACGAGCAGTACTTC. It translates to CASSQNPYEQYF.

The rearrangement uses TRBV28 and TRBJ2-7, with D possibly matching TRBD2 (6 bases). Per the germline V gene, CDR1 is MDHEN and CDR2 is SYDVKM. This CDR3 spans 14 amino acids. With 5 bases removed from V and 3 bases from J, the gap between germline ends came to 14 bases. The CDR3 sequence is CASSPLGLNYEQYF. In DNA form, the CDR3 reads TGTGCCAGCAGTCCCCTGGGACTTAACTACGAGCAGTACTTC.

The rearrangement uses TRBV24-1 and TRBJ2-2; D gene uncertain. V was shortened by 9 bases and J by 5 bases, with 6 bases between the two germline ends. Germline CDR1 and CDR2: KGHDR and SFDVKD. The CDR3 has 11 amino acids. The CDR3 spells CATEDTGELFF. In nucleotides, the CDR3 is TGTGCCACCGAGGATACCGGGGAGCTGTTTTTT.

In its sample, this clonotype was seen a few times. The chain carries TRBV5-1 and TRBJ1-2, with D possibly TRBD1 on 6 matching bases. Looked up from germline, CDR1 is SGHRS and CDR2 is YFSETQ. V lost 4 bases and J lost 8, with 18 bases in between. The CDR3 totals 14 residues. The CDR3 region has the DNA TGCGCCAGCAGCCCGGATGCGGGGGGGCGAGGCTACACCTTC. Translating gives CASSPDAGGRGYTF.

This rearrangement joins TRBV24-1 to TRBJ2-3; 9 nucleotides align to TRBD1. CDR3 size: 16 residues. After removal of 3 bases from V and 0 bases from J, the junction contained 3 bases not matched to a gene. CDR1 is KGHDR and CDR2 is SFDVKD in the germline V gene. CDR3 coding DNA: TGTGCCACCAGTGATCCCGGGACAGGGAGCACAGATACGCAGTATTTT. It is translated as CATSDPGTGSTDTQYF.

This rearrangement joins TRBV4-2 to TRBJ1-2, with D hard to call. Per germline, CDR1 LGHNA and CDR2 YNFKEQ. V was trimmed by 1 base and J by 8 bases, leaving 11 bases between them. CDR3 size: 13 residues. The CDR3 DNA is TGTGCCAGCAGCCAAGTTATTGCGGGGGGCTACACCTTC. It yields the protein CASSQVIAGGYTF.

The V gene is TRBV5-6, the J gene TRBJ2-1; 9 bases are a match to TRBD1. Germline V lookup: CDR1 SGHDT, CDR2 YYEEEE. V was pared by 5 bases and J by 5 bases, with 5 bases of the junction left unmatched. There are 14 residues in the CDR3. DNA of the CDR3: TGTGCCAGCAGAATGACAGGGGGAGACAATGAGCAGTTCTTC. This translates into CASRMTGGDNEQFF.

This clonotype was observed a few times. The rearrangement uses TRBV9 and TRBJ2-7; D possibly corresponds to TRBD1 (5 bases). The V gene's germline CDR1 is SGDLS and CDR2 YYNGEE. Trimming shortened V by 0 bases and J by 6 bases, and 13 bases separated the two germline ends. The CDR3 length is 14 residues. The CDR3 DNA reads as TGTGCCAGCAGCGTAGTTGGGCAGGGTGGCGAGCAGTACTTC. Protein: CASSVVGQGGEQYF.

This chain uses TRBV5-5 with TRBJ2-2; possibly TRBD2 for D (6 bases). The germline V gene encodes CDR1 SGHKS and CDR2 YYEKEE (reference sequence). This CDR3 is built from 15 residues. Between the trimmed V and J ends, which lost 0 bases and 2 bases, there was a span of 8 bases. CDR3 amino acids: CASSLGGVNTGELFF. Here the CDR3 DNA reads TGTGCCAGCAGCTTGGGGGGGGTAAACACCGGGGAGCTGTTTTTT.

This chain links TRBV30 with TRBJ2-4; perhaps TRBD2 as D (6 bases). This CDR3 contains 15 residues. Germline assignment: CDR1 GTSNPN and CDR2 SVGIG (reference sequence). The V gene lost 1 base and the J gene lost 0 bases, with 10 bases spanning the gap. CDR3 region: CAWSDGGLAKNIQYF. CDR3 DNA: TGTGCCTGGAGTGATGGAGGGTTAGCCAAAAACATTCAGTACTTC.

This chain links TRBV4-1 with TRBJ2-7; 12 bases agree with TRBD1. CDR1 MGHRA and CDR2 YSYEKL come from the germline V gene. The CDR3 consists of 15 residues. Unmatched junction bases numbered 4, after V lost 1 base and J lost 6 bases. Here the CDR3 reads CASSQVGTGGGEQYF. The CDR3 DNA is TGCGCCAGCAGCCAAGTCGGGACAGGGGGCGGCGAGCAGTACTTC.

This clonotype was seen only a few times. V is TRBV19 and J is TRBJ1-5; the D gene is possibly TRBD1 (5 bases). The CDR3 extends over 14 amino acids. Trimming took off 1 base at V and 6 bases at J, with 10 bases between the two ends. Germline lookup yields CDR1 LNHDA and CDR2 SQIVND (reference sequence). The CDR3, as DNA: TGTGCCAGTAGTATAGCTCAGGGACCTCAGCCCCAGCATTTT. Protein: CASSIAQGPQPQHF.

This clonotype has only a few counts. The chain joins TRBV5-1 to TRBJ2-2; D is undetermined. The ends were cut back, 1 base at V and 7 bases at J, with 14 bases in the middle. The CDR3 consists of 15 residues. Germline assignment: CDR1 SGHRS and CDR2 YFSETQ. CDR3 nucleotides: TGCGCCAGCAGCTTGATAAGGACCTCAGACGGGGAGCTGTTTTTT. Translation: CASSLIRTSDGELFF.

The sample holds many counts of this clonotype. V and J are TRBV3-1 and TRBJ1-1, with D perhaps TRBD1 (6 bases). CDR3 length: 16 amino acids. The V end lost 4 bases, the J end lost 1 base, and 16 bases lay between the germline ends. Germline CDR1 and CDR2: LGHDT and YNNKEL (reference sequence). The CDR3 DNA reads as TGTGCCAGCAGCCCCTACAGGGAAGTAGGGAACACTGAAGCTTTCTTT. Its protein is CASSPYREVGNTEAFF. The complete variable domain, with remaining parts taken from reference TRBV3-1 and TRBJ1-1, reads DTAVSQTPKYLVTQMGNDKSIKCEQNLGHDTMYWYKQDSKKFLKIMFSYNNKELIINETVPNRFSPKSPDKAHLNLHINSLELGDSAVYFCASSPYREVGNTEAFFGQGTRLTVV.

This clonotype was counted a few times. DNA for the CDR3: TGTGCCAGCAGCCAGCAGGGAGCTGAAGCTTTCTTT. Translating it yields CASSQQGAEAFF. The chain joins TRBV4-2 to TRBJ1-1, with D maybe TRBD1 (5 bases). The CDR3 is 12 residues long. The germline V gene encodes CDR1 LGHNA and CDR2 YNFKEQ. The V end was cut by 3 bases, the J end by 6 bases, with 8 bases between.

There are a few counts of this clonotype. V gene TRBV12-3 or TRBV12-4 combines with J gene TRBJ1-1, with TRBD1 as a possible D gene (5 bases). CDR3 length: 16 residues. V lost 6 bases, J lost 1 base, and 18 bases lay in between. CDR3 nucleotides: TGTGCCAGCAGGCCCGGGACTTCTTGGTGGAACACTGAAGCTTTCTTT. This gives the protein CASRPGTSWWNTEAFF.

This chain links TRBV24-1 with TRBJ2-7, with 10 positions matching TRBD1. The V and J ends lost 9 bases and 3 bases, in that order; junction bases with no gene match: 4. The CDR3 totals 13 residues. Germline lookup yields CDR1 KGHDR and CDR2 SFDVKD. The CDR3 spells CATRQGASYEQYF. The CDR3 bases are TGTGCCACCCGACAGGGGGCGAGCTACGAGCAGTACTTC.

V usage is TRBV20-1 and J usage is TRBJ2-3, with TRBD2 matching 7 bases. This CDR3 has 14 residues. From germline, CDR1 is DFQATT and CDR2 SNEGSKA (reference sequence). The J segment lost 2 bases and the V segment lost 6 bases, leaving 8 bases of the junction unmatched. The chain's CDR3 is CSAISGPFTDTQYF. DNA of the CDR3: TGCAGTGCCATTAGCGGGCCCTTCACAGATACGCAGTATTTT.

V is TRBV14 and J is TRBJ1-3; D is uncertain. V lost 3 bases and J 0 bases, leaving 9 bases between the germline ends. This CDR3 has 15 amino acids. Germline CDR1 SGHDN, CDR2 FVKESK. DNA of the CDR3: TGTGCCAGCAGCCAGCGGAGTTTCTCTGGAAACACCATATATTTT. Amino acids: CASSQRSFSGNTIYF.

Only a few counts were recorded for this clonotype. The gene calls are TRBV12-3 or TRBV12-4 and TRBJ2-1; D is possibly TRBD2 (6 bases). CDR3 length: 13 residues. With 0 bases removed from V and 7 bases from J, the gap between germline ends came to 7 bases. Here the CDR3 reads CASSLAAGNEQFF. The CDR3, as DNA: TGTGCCAGCAGTTTAGCAGCGGGTAATGAGCAGTTCTTC.